This T cell receptor beta chain was sequenced during a study of breast tumors, draining lymph nodes, adjacent tissues. Findings and limits, study-wide: The data were judged consistent with most tumor T cells coming from lymph node and expanding in tumor.

About this clonotype: Its antigen remains unknown.

The CDR3 sequence is 15 residues long. Trimming stripped 7 bases from V and 0 bases from J, with 13 bases between. CDR1 is MNHNS and CDR2 is SASEGT in the germline V gene. TCRdb re-analysed the multiplex PCR reads in MiXCR, keeping a single row per CDR3 protein. Among some 10,000 distinct CDR3 sequences, approximately 50% were seen once, and the ten largest hold 36%. The chain is built from TRBV6-1 and TRBJ1-3; D gene unclear. This clonotype was obtained from a female donor with breast cancer. Some clones in this sample may be carry-over from other donors' samples. The sample was breast tumor tissue. CDR3 nucleotides: TGTGCCAGCACCTTTGAGGCGTCCTCTGGAAACACCATATATTTT. Its translation: CASTFEASSGNTIYF.